The rows below give T cell receptor beta chains drawn from one sample of a study of T cells in Graves' hyperthyroidism and ophthalmopathy. MiXCR, applied by TCRdb to the multiplex PCR reads, yields one record per CDR3 protein. Among about half a million distinct CDR3 sequences listed, around 21% were seen once. Sequenced: blood. The receptors were gathered from a man in his late teens or twenties with Graves' hyperthyroidism. The CDR3 runs from the conserved cysteine through the conserved F or W. Fields, in order: J gene, clone size, D gene, V gene, CDR3 DNA, CDR3 protein. A D gene is named only where the DNA matches it firmly. Only some rows state a clone size, as once, few, many or a class for expanded clones.

j_call: TRBJ2-1
clone_size: many
d_call: TRBD2
v_call: TRBV6-5
cdr3_nt: TGTGCCAGCAGGCGACTAGCGGGGTTCTCCTACAATGAGCAGTTCTTC
cdr3_aa: CASRRLAGFSYNEQFF

j_call: TRBJ1-3
clone_size: many
d_call: -
v_call: TRBV7-8
cdr3_nt: TGTGCCAGCAGCTTAGACGAGTTCTCTGGAAACACCATATATTTT
cdr3_aa: CASSLDEFSGNTIYF

j_call: TRBJ2-5
clone_size: many
d_call: -
v_call: TRBV11-2
cdr3_nt: TGTGCCAGCAGCTTAGAGGCAGACCAAGAGACCCAGTACTTC
cdr3_aa: CASSLEADQETQYF

j_call: TRBJ1-1
clone_size: many
d_call: -
v_call: TRBV7-9
cdr3_nt: TGTGCCAGCAGCGAGGGAGCATTGAACACTGAAGCTTTCTTT
cdr3_aa: CASSEGALNTEAFF

j_call: TRBJ1-2
clone_size: many
d_call: -
v_call: TRBV12-3/TRBV12-4
cdr3_nt: TGTGCCAGCGGTACGGGGGGAGGCTACACCTTC
cdr3_aa: CASGTGGGYTF

j_call: TRBJ1-1
clone_size: -
d_call: -
v_call: TRBV3-1
cdr3_nt: TGTGCCAGCAGCCAAGACGTTCCGGATTCGAACACTGAAGCTTTCTTT
cdr3_aa: CASSQDVPDSNTEAFF

j_call: TRBJ2-2
clone_size: many
d_call: -
v_call: TRBV5-1
cdr3_nt: TGCGCCAGCAGCTCTGTGTTTGACGGGATCACCGGGGAGCTGTTTTTT
cdr3_aa: CASSSVFDGITGELFF

j_call: TRBJ1-2
clone_size: -
d_call: -
v_call: TRBV12-3/TRBV12-4
cdr3_nt: TGTGCCAGCAGTCTCCGGGGCCTTTATGGCTACACCTTC
cdr3_aa: CASSLRGLYGYTF

j_call: TRBJ2-3
clone_size: many
d_call: -
v_call: TRBV6-5
cdr3_nt: TGTGCCAGCAGTTACACGACCTCAGATACGCAGTATTTT
cdr3_aa: CASSYTTSDTQYF

j_call: TRBJ1-1
clone_size: many
d_call: -
v_call: TRBV2
cdr3_nt: TGTGCCAGCAGTGAAGGCCCGGTAGGGGAATCAGCTTTCTTT
cdr3_aa: CASSEGPVGESAFF

j_call: TRBJ2-2
clone_size: few
d_call: TRBD2
v_call: TRBV4-1
cdr3_nt: TGCGCCAGCAGCTCTCTGACTAGCGGGGGGCCGTCGAACACCGGGGAGCTGTTTTTT
cdr3_aa: CASSSLTSGGPSNTGELFF

j_call: TRBJ2-7
clone_size: -
d_call: TRBD1
v_call: TRBV19
cdr3_nt: TGTGCCAGTAGTATAGACTCCGGGACAGGGGTCTCCTACGAGCAGTACTTC
cdr3_aa: CASSIDSGTGVSYEQYF

j_call: TRBJ2-7
clone_size: -
d_call: -
v_call: TRBV3-1
cdr3_nt: TGTGCCAGCAGCCAAGTCAATAGGGACGAGCAGTACTTC
cdr3_aa: CASSQVNRDEQYF

j_call: TRBJ1-2
clone_size: many
d_call: -
v_call: TRBV19
cdr3_nt: TGTGCCAGTAGTATGGGCCCCACAGGGAACTATGGCTACACCTTC
cdr3_aa: CASSMGPTGNYGYTF

j_call: TRBJ2-2
clone_size: many
d_call: TRBD2
v_call: TRBV20-1
cdr3_nt: TGCAGTGCGGACTTCAGCGGGGGGGCCGACGGGGAGCTGTTTTTT
cdr3_aa: CSADFSGGADGELFF

j_call: TRBJ1-1
clone_size: many
d_call: -
v_call: TRBV2
cdr3_nt: TGTGCCAGCAGCGTCGCTTTGAGCACTGAAGCTTTCTTT
cdr3_aa: CASSVALSTEAFF

j_call: TRBJ1-1
clone_size: many
d_call: -
v_call: TRBV6-2/TRBV6-3
cdr3_nt: TGTGCCAGCAGCCCAGGGCCGGTTGAAGCTTTCTTT
cdr3_aa: CASSPGPVEAFF

j_call: TRBJ2-7
clone_size: many
d_call: TRBD1
v_call: TRBV19
cdr3_nt: TGTGCCAGTAGTTTCGGGACAGGGGGCAACGAGCAGTACTTC
cdr3_aa: CASSFGTGGNEQYF

j_call: TRBJ1-2
clone_size: few
d_call: -
v_call: TRBV28
cdr3_nt: TGTGCCAGCAGTTCCCCCCCCCGGGGTGGCTACACCTTC
cdr3_aa: CASSSPPRGGYTF

j_call: TRBJ2-7
clone_size: many
d_call: -
v_call: TRBV10-3
cdr3_nt: TGTGCCATCAGTACCCGCACGGGAAGCTCCTACGAGCAGTACTTC
cdr3_aa: CAISTRTGSSYEQYF

j_call: TRBJ1-1
clone_size: -
d_call: -
v_call: TRBV2
cdr3_nt: TGTGCCAGTTCGGACAGCTCCATGAACACTGAAGCTTTCTTT
cdr3_aa: CASSDSSMNTEAFF

j_call: TRBJ1-1
clone_size: many
d_call: TRBD1
v_call: TRBV30
cdr3_nt: TGTGCCTGGAGTGAACACAGGGGACTGAACACTGAAGCTTTCTTT
cdr3_aa: CAWSEHRGLNTEAFF

j_call: TRBJ2-7
clone_size: many
d_call: TRBD2
v_call: TRBV20-1
cdr3_nt: TGCAGTGGACCCCGAGGACTAGCGAGCCACGAGCAGTACTTC
cdr3_aa: CSGPRGLASHEQYF

j_call: TRBJ2-2
clone_size: many
d_call: TRBD2
v_call: TRBV20-1
cdr3_nt: TGCAGTGCTCCACGACTAGCGGGGGGGGTCGCCGGGGAGCTGTTTTTT
cdr3_aa: CSAPRLAGGVAGELFF

j_call: TRBJ1-5
clone_size: many
d_call: -
v_call: TRBV5-6
cdr3_nt: TGTGCCAGCAGCTTAGGAACAGGGCTTAGCAATCAGCCCCAGCATTTT
cdr3_aa: CASSLGTGLSNQPQHF

j_call: TRBJ1-1
clone_size: -
d_call: -
v_call: TRBV12-3/TRBV12-4
cdr3_nt: TGTGCCAGCAGTTTCCGGGTCGGGGGTTTAATCTTGAACACTGAAGCTTTCTTT
cdr3_aa: CASSFRVGGLILNTEAFF

j_call: TRBJ2-7
clone_size: many
d_call: -
v_call: TRBV12-3/TRBV12-4
cdr3_nt: TGTGCCAGCAGTCACGGGGACCAGAGGGAGCAGTACTTC
cdr3_aa: CASSHGDQREQYF

j_call: TRBJ1-1
clone_size: few
d_call: -
v_call: TRBV4-1
cdr3_nt: TGCGCCAGCAGCCAAGTGCGGGGAGGGAGGAACACTGAAGCTTTCTTT
cdr3_aa: CASSQVRGGRNTEAFF

j_call: TRBJ2-2
clone_size: many
d_call: TRBD2
v_call: TRBV10-3
cdr3_nt: TGTGCCATCAGCCGGGGGGCCGGGGAGCTGTTTTTT
cdr3_aa: CAISRGAGELFF

j_call: TRBJ2-7
clone_size: -
d_call: -
v_call: TRBV6-1
cdr3_nt: TGTGCCAGCAGTGAAGCGCTTCGAGGGAGCGAGCAGTACTTC
cdr3_aa: CASSEALRGSEQYF

j_call: TRBJ1-5
clone_size: many
d_call: -
v_call: TRBV5-8
cdr3_nt: TGTGCCAGCAGCGGGGGACTGGGAAATCAGCCCCAGCATTTT
cdr3_aa: CASSGGLGNQPQHF

j_call: TRBJ1-5
clone_size: -
d_call: TRBD1
v_call: TRBV4-1
cdr3_nt: TGCGCCAGCAGCCAAGAGGGGACAGGGCTCGAGCCCCAGCATTTT
cdr3_aa: CASSQEGTGLEPQHF

j_call: TRBJ1-5
clone_size: many
d_call: TRBD1
v_call: TRBV28
cdr3_nt: TGTGCCAGCAGTCGACAGGGGGTGAAGGTTTTAAGCAATCAGCCCCAGCATTTT
cdr3_aa: CASSRQGVKVLSNQPQHF

j_call: TRBJ1-3
clone_size: many
d_call: TRBD1
v_call: TRBV7-9
cdr3_nt: TGTGCCAGCAGCTTAGGTGGGACAGTTGGAAACACCATATATTTT
cdr3_aa: CASSLGGTVGNTIYF

j_call: TRBJ2-2
clone_size: few
d_call: TRBD2
v_call: TRBV28
cdr3_nt: TGTGCCAGCAGTTTCCCGACTAGCGGGGGGGCGAACACCGGGGAGCTGTTTTTT
cdr3_aa: CASSFPTSGGANTGELFF

j_call: TRBJ2-2
clone_size: many
d_call: TRBD2
v_call: TRBV28
cdr3_nt: TGTGCCAGCAGTTCCCCAGCGGGGAGGGGCGGGGAGCTGTTTTTT
cdr3_aa: CASSSPAGRGGELFF

j_call: TRBJ2-7
clone_size: many
d_call: TRBD2
v_call: TRBV11-2
cdr3_nt: TGTGCCAGCAGCTTAAGTTGGCGGGGGTCCTCCTACGAGCAGTACTTC
cdr3_aa: CASSLSWRGSSYEQYF

j_call: TRBJ2-2
clone_size: few
d_call: TRBD1
v_call: TRBV12-3/TRBV12-4
cdr3_nt: TGTGCCAGCAACGAGGGACAGGGGAACACCGGGGAGCTGTTTTTT
cdr3_aa: CASNEGQGNTGELFF

j_call: TRBJ2-7
clone_size: -
d_call: TRBD2
v_call: TRBV12-3/TRBV12-4
cdr3_nt: TGTGCCAGCAGCCCCGGTGGGGGCGGGAGGCTAGGCGAGCAGTACTTC
cdr3_aa: CASSPGGGGRLGEQYF

j_call: TRBJ1-1
clone_size: many
d_call: TRBD1
v_call: TRBV6-5
cdr3_nt: TGTGCCAGCTGGGACAGGGGGCTCGAGACTGAAGCTTTCTTT
cdr3_aa: CASWDRGLETEAFF

j_call: TRBJ2-2
clone_size: many
d_call: -
v_call: TRBV20-1
cdr3_nt: TGCAGTGCTGACGCTCTTCTAGCAGATCGAAACACCGGGGAGCTGTTTTTT
cdr3_aa: CSADALLADRNTGELFF

j_call: TRBJ1-1
clone_size: many
d_call: -
v_call: TRBV20-1
cdr3_nt: TGCAGTGCTCGGAACACAGCCCTTCTGAACACTGAAGCTTTCTTT
cdr3_aa: CSARNTALLNTEAFF

j_call: TRBJ1-2
clone_size: many
d_call: -
v_call: TRBV6-1
cdr3_nt: TGTGCCAGCAGCCCCGGGTCTTACTATGGCTACACCTTC
cdr3_aa: CASSPGSYYGYTF

j_call: TRBJ2-7
clone_size: -
d_call: -
v_call: TRBV14
cdr3_nt: TGTGCCAGCAGCCAAAGACCTAACGAGCAGTACTTC
cdr3_aa: CASSQRPNEQYF

j_call: TRBJ2-7
clone_size: few
d_call: -
v_call: TRBV28
cdr3_nt: TGTGCCAGCAGTCCACAGGAGTTTCTTCACGAGCAGTACTTC
cdr3_aa: CASSPQEFLHEQYF

j_call: TRBJ2-7
clone_size: -
d_call: TRBD2
v_call: TRBV20-1
cdr3_nt: TGCAGTGCCAAACCCCGCCGGACTAGCGGGAGCTACGAGCAGTACTTC
cdr3_aa: CSAKPRRTSGSYEQYF

j_call: TRBJ2-7
clone_size: -
d_call: TRBD1
v_call: TRBV6-2/TRBV6-3
cdr3_nt: TGTGCCAGCAGTGAGCCCGGGACAGGGTACGAGCAGTACTTC
cdr3_aa: CASSEPGTGYEQYF